The following is a T cell receptor beta chain sequence with its context. Antigen unknown. The PCR was carried out with 60 Vbeta primers and 13 Jbeta primers. This table comes from immunoSEQ multiplex PCR, and its TCRdb copy is limited to in-frame clones, with some not included. The data hold 100,000 or so clones, with 76% observed a single time. This specimen belongs to a study of cytomegalovirus exposure and HLA in healthy donors. Study outcomes and limitations: Reportedly, fewer N-insertions than the approximately 650-donor mean appeared in an Asian-associated ancestry cluster in a later analysis. The likely origin of a cluster of highly shared sequence variants was a sequencing artifact.

This clonotype was sampled from a middle-aged woman in good health and CMV-seropositive. Material: PBMCs.

The CDR3 sequence is CASSIGGGRDTQYF. Here the CDR3 DNA reads TGTGCCAGTAGTATAGGGGGCGGCCGAGATACGCAGTATTTT. V gene TRBV19 combines with J gene TRBJ2-3, with D possibly being TRBD1 (5 bases). The length of the CDR3 is 14 residues. V was shortened by 1 base and J by 5 bases, with 10 bases between the two germline ends. Germline CDR1 is LNHDA and CDR2 is SQIVND (reference sequence).